These T cell receptor beta chains were read from a single sample in a study of blood T cells in healthy people across ages. Using its own MiXCR run on the 5' RACE reads, TCRdb lists one record per CDR3 protein. The sample has 1.4 million or so distinct CDR3 sequences, approximately 42% seen once. The sequenced sample was blood. The receptors come from a woman in her late teens or twenties in good health. CDR3s include the opening cysteine and the closing phenylalanine or tryptophan. Rows give clone size only sometimes, using once, few, many, or a class for an expanded clone.

v_call	j_call	clone_size	cdr3_aa
TRBV29-1	TRBJ2-1	NA	CSVERGGLAGSYNEQFF
TRBV27	TRBJ1-6	many	CASSSVNTGLVSPLHF
TRBV4-3	TRBJ1-1	NA	CASSQGVGSREAFF
TRBV4-1	TRBJ1-2	NA	CASSQGPPMKGYTF
TRBV6-5	TRBJ2-1	once	CASSPVAGGINEQFF
TRBV4-2	TRBJ2-5	NA	CASRMDSLQETQYF
TRBV15	TRBJ2-1	once	CATSKLQGDFYEQFF
TRBV20-1	NA	NA	CSARNSGAQNYNEQYF
TRBV5-1	NA	NA	CASSLGISGETQYF
TRBV12-3/TRBV12-4	TRBJ1-1	NA	CASSPPGYVMNTEAFF
TRBV29-1	TRBJ1-2	few	CSVEDGAGTHHGYTF
TRBV7-9	TRBJ1-2	NA	CATEQPLEGYTF
TRBV4-2	TRBJ1-6	NA	CASSQEDSYNSPLHF
TRBV9	TRBJ2-1	NA	CASSTSGRPASNEQFF
TRBV7-9	TRBJ2-3	few	CASSLGGKDNRLFTDTQYF
TRBV5-6	TRBJ2-3	NA	CASSLAGRDGFTDTQYF
TRBV12-3/TRBV12-4	TRBJ2-6	NA	CASSWDRGRGRSGANVLTF
TRBV29-1	TRBJ1-2	NA	CSVEDLSIGGGYTF
TRBV7-2	TRBJ2-7	NA	CASSLGGSVGYEQYF
TRBV11-2	TRBJ2-3	NA	CASSEGRWGASTDTQYF
TRBV7-2	TRBJ2-3	few	CASSSNTGADTQYF
TRBV27	TRBJ2-7	many	CASSAGTGYEQYF
TRBV7-2	TRBJ1-1	NA	CASSLEGSRNTEAFF
TRBV20-1	TRBJ1-1	NA	CSARTGLTEAFF